This passage covers 25 T cell receptor beta chains from one sample sequenced in a study of T cells after yellow fever vaccination. TCRdb called the 5' RACE reads again in MiXCR, with one record for every CDR3 protein. The profile covers about 260,000 distinct CDR3 sequences, with over 4.5% appearing a single time and less than 3.5% taken by the ten largest. Material: CD4+ T cells sorted from PBMCs, obtained on the day of the yellow fever booster vaccination. These receptors were taken from a man between 18 and 29 years old who received the YFV17D yellow fever vaccine.

This clonotype turned up a few times. J is TRBJ2-3 and V is TRBV5-1; no clear D gene. Trimming stripped 0 bases from V and 2 bases from J, with 7 bases between. This CDR3 contains 14 residues. Germline CDR1 SGHRS, CDR2 YFSETQ. This chain's CDR3 is CASSLAALTDTQYF. DNA of the CDR3: TGCGCCAGCAGCTTGGCCGCCCTCACAGATACGCAGTATTTT.

This clonotype was detected many times. The rearrangement joins TRBV5-1 to TRBJ2-5, with TRBD1 identical over 10 bases. Germline trimming cut 3 bases from V and 4 bases from J; bases unmatched to any gene: 3. Per the germline V gene, CDR1 is SGHRS and CDR2 is YFSETQ. The CDR3 sequence is 14 residues long. The CDR3 is CASSSGQGLETQYF. DNA of the CDR3: TGCGCCAGCAGCTCGGGACAGGGGTTAGAGACCCAGTACTTC.

This clonotype was counted ten times or more. The V call is TRBV7-2, the J call TRBJ2-5; D is possibly TRBD1 (8 bases). Trimming took 4 bases from V and 7 from J, leaving 19 bases between them. This CDR3 region has 15 residues. Germline values: CDR1 SGHTA, CDR2 FQGNSA. The CDR3 coding sequence is TGTGCCAGCAGCTCAAGGGGGGGACAGGCGGCGACCCAGTACTTC. Translation gives CASSSRGGQAATQYF. Looking up the rest from reference TRBV7-2 and TRBJ2-5 gives the full variable domain: GAGVSQSPSNKVTEKGKDVELRCDPISGHTALYWYRQSLGQGLEFLIYFQGNSAPDKSGLPSDRFSAERTGGSVSTLTIQRTQQEDSAVYLCASSSRGGQAATQYFGPGTRLLVL.

This clonotype was recorded at least ten times. This chain uses TRBV30 with TRBJ2-3, with 11 bases aligning to TRBD2. From germline, CDR1 is GTSNPN and CDR2 SVGIG (reference sequence). The CDR3 runs to 13 residues. The J segment lost 6 bases and the V segment lost 6 bases, leaving 5 bases of the junction unmatched. The DNA for the CDR3 is TGTGCCTGTTCACTAGCGGGGGCGGATACGCAGTATTTT. Its protein is CACSLAGADTQYF.

V usage is TRBV7-3 and J usage is TRBJ2-2; D is perhaps TRBD1 (6 bases). CDR3 length equals 14 residues. Trimming removed 0 bases from V and 6 bases from J, with 8 bases in between. The V gene's germline CDR1 is SGHTA and CDR2 FQGTGA. The CDR3 here is CASSLTAGAGELFF. CDR3 in DNA: TGTGCCAGCAGCTTAACGGCAGGGGCCGGGGAGCTGTTTTTT.

This clonotype was observed a few times. The chain carries TRBV6-1 and TRBJ1-2; D is ambiguous. Trimming removed 7 bases from V and 8 bases from J, with 23 bases in between. Per germline, CDR1 MNHNS and CDR2 SASEGT. The CDR3 is 15 residues long. The CDR3 coding sequence is TGTGCCAGCATACCCTCACCGCTCTTCAGAAGAGGCTACACCTTC. Translation: CASIPSPLFRRGYTF.

The chain uses TRBV2 and TRBJ2-3; D ambiguous. Germline loops: CDR1 SNHLY, CDR2 FYNNEI. Between the trimmed V and J ends, which lost 7 bases and 0 bases, there was a span of 8 bases. This CDR3 has 13 amino acids. CDR3 loop: CASNYESTDTQYF. DNA for the CDR3: TGTGCCAGCAATTATGAAAGCACAGATACGCAGTATTTT.

This clonotype has a handful of counts. The chain couples TRBV12-3 or TRBV12-4 to TRBJ2-3, with a possible D match to TRBD1 (6 bases). CDR3 length equals 13 residues. V was shortened by 6 bases and J by 7 bases, with 14 bases between the two germline ends. CDR3 region: CASSPVGGNTQYF. CDR3 nucleotides: TGTGCCAGCAGCCCGGTAGGGGGAAATACGCAGTATTTT.

This sequence joins TRBV4-1 and TRBJ2-5; 7 bases map to TRBD2. The CDR3 contains 17 residues. V was pared by 0 bases and J by 5 bases, with 12 bases of the junction left unmatched. Germline values: CDR1 MGHRA, CDR2 YSYEKL. CDR3 nucleotides: TGCGCCAGCAGCCAAGAAGAGGCCCGCTGGCGGGGGGAGACCCAGTACTTC. Its protein product is CASSQEEARWRGETQYF.

The chain joins TRBV4-3 to TRBJ1-1, with TRBD1 matching 10 bases. Per the germline V gene, CDR1 is LGHNA and CDR2 is YSLEER. J was trimmed by 10 bases and V by 1 base; bases with no gene match: 12. This CDR3 is 16 amino acids long. This CDR3 reads CASSQVRGTGAFGAFF. CDR3 in DNA: TGCGCCAGCAGCCAAGTTCGAGGGACAGGGGCTTTCGGAGCTTTCTTT.

This chain uses TRBV6-2 or TRBV6-3 with TRBJ1-3; D not certain. This CDR3 has 12 amino acids. The germline V gene has CDR1 MNHEY and CDR2 SVGEGT. The germline V and J ends were trimmed by 7 bases and 2 bases, with 6 bases remaining between them. The chain's CDR3 is CASKDPGNTIYF. The CDR3 DNA follows: TGTGCCAGCAAAGACCCTGGAAACACCATATATTTT.

In this sample, this clonotype turned up a few times. V and J are TRBV9 and TRBJ2-2, with 10 bases aligning to TRBD2. The CDR3 consists of 17 residues. The V segment lost 3 bases and the J segment 0 bases; nucleotides outside the gene matches: 5. Germline-derived CDR1 and CDR2 are SGDLS and YYNGEE. This CDR3 reads CASSGYGLAANTGELFF. The CDR3 nucleotides are TGTGCCAGCAGCGGCTATGGACTAGCGGCGAACACCGGGGAGCTGTTTTTT.

This clonotype was detected only a few times. The V and J genes are TRBV9 and TRBJ2-3; D is uncertain. The V end lost 0 bases, the J end lost 5 bases, and 10 bases lay between the germline ends. This CDR3 has 14 amino acids. Germline CDR1 SGDLS, CDR2 YYNGEE. In nucleotides, the CDR3 is TGTGCCAGCAGCGTAGAGCCTAGTAAAGATACGCAGTATTTT. Translation: CASSVEPSKDTQYF.

This clonotype was observed many times. The chain recombines TRBV7-8 with TRBJ2-3, with TRBD1 as a possible D gene (6 bases). The CDR3 has 14 residues. Germline CDR1 reads SGHVS; CDR2 reads FQNEAQ. The germline V and J ends were trimmed by 11 bases and 1 base, with 16 bases remaining between them. The CDR3 loop reads CAVRTARGTDTQYF. CDR3 bases: TGTGCCGTTCGGACAGCTCGAGGCACAGATACGCAGTATTTT.

The rearrangement links TRBV7-8 to TRBJ1-2; no reliable D call. CDR3 length: 13 amino acids. Germline values: CDR1 SGHVS, CDR2 FQNEAQ. The V end was cut by 4 bases, the J end by 7 bases, with 13 bases between. The CDR3 region has the DNA TGTGCCAGCAGCTCAGGAGGTTCTAGTGGCTACACCTTC. Amino acid sequence: CASSSGGSSGYTF.

This clonotype was seen repeatedly, ten times or more. The chain is built from TRBV30 and TRBJ2-3; D remains ambiguous. CDR3 size: 11 residues. The germline V gene encodes CDR1 GTSNPN and CDR2 SVGIG (reference sequence). V shed 0 bases and J shed 6 bases, with 4 bases lying between them. The CDR3 is CAWSVRDTQYF. In DNA form, the CDR3 reads TGTGCCTGGAGTGTCAGGGATACGCAGTATTTT.

This sequence joins TRBV27 and TRBJ2-7; D gene uncertain. V gave up 9 bases and J gave up 5 bases, with 20 bases separating them. There are 14 residues in the CDR3. In germline, CDR1 is MNHEY, CDR2 SMNVEV (reference sequence). The CDR3 sequence: CARNPPRLEDEQYV. The CDR3 nucleotides read TGTGCCAGGAATCCGCCTCGCCTCGAGGACGAGCAGTACGTC.

This clonotype appeared many times. The V gene is TRBV6-5, the J gene TRBJ1-6, with D maybe TRBD1 (5 bases). This CDR3 has 17 amino acids. CDR1 and CDR2 from the germline V gene are MNHEY and SVGAGI. The V gene lost 0 bases and the J gene lost 6 bases, with 15 bases spanning the gap. CDR3 protein: CASSYSKWAGSNSPLHF. CDR3 DNA sequence: TGTGCCAGCAGTTACTCGAAGTGGGCAGGGAGTAATTCACCCCTCCACTTT.

At least ten counts were recorded for this clonotype. The rearrangement uses TRBV7-3 and TRBJ2-3; D remains ambiguous. Germline-derived CDR1 and CDR2 are SGHTA and FQGTGA. This CDR3 is built from 14 residues. V lost 3 bases, J lost 6 bases, and 13 bases lay in between. The CDR3 loop is CASSLASSSDTQYF. The CDR3 DNA reads as TGTGCCAGCAGCTTGGCCAGCTCGTCCGATACGCAGTATTTT.

This clonotype was observed a handful of times. J is TRBJ1-5 and V is TRBV6-6; 7 bases map to TRBD1. Per the germline V gene, CDR1 is MNHNY and CDR2 is SVGAGI (reference sequence). This CDR3 has 15 amino acids. V was clipped by 0 bases and J by 5 bases; unmatched bases: 4. The CDR3 DNA is TGTGCCAGCAGTTACTCGAAAACAGGGGATCAGCCCCAGCATTTT. This codes for CASSYSKTGDQPQHF.

V and J are TRBV11-2 and TRBJ2-7; 7 bases line up with TRBD1. From germline, CDR1 is SGHAT and CDR2 FQNNGV. The V and J ends lost 4 bases and 12 bases, in that order; junction bases with no gene match: 6. There are 11 residues in the CDR3. This CDR3 is CASSSSNRGYF. The DNA for the CDR3 is TGTGCCAGCAGCTCGAGCAACAGGGGGTACTTC. Based on the CDR3 plus reference TRBV11-2 and TRBJ2-7, the full variable domain is EAGVAQSPRYKIIEKRQSVAFWCNPISGHATLYWYQQILGQGPKLLIQFQNNGVVDDSQLPKDRFSAERLKGVDSTLKIQPAKLEDSAVYLCASSSSNRGYFGPGTRLTVT.

The chain employs TRBV7-3 and TRBJ2-3, with 11 nucleotides matching TRBD2. Germline CDR1 SGHTA, CDR2 FQGTGA. J gave up 1 base and V 4 bases, and 10 bases lay outside the gene matches. This CDR3 region has 18 residues. The CDR3 DNA sequence: TGTGCCAGCAGCTCGATAGCGGGGGGGTCCGACGGCACAGATACGCAGTATTTT. Residues: CASSSIAGGSDGTDTQYF. Drawing the rest from reference TRBV7-3 and TRBJ2-3, the complete variable domain is GAGVSQTPSNKVTEKGKYVELRCDPISGHTALYWYRQSLGQGPEFLIYFQGTGAADDSGLPNDRFFAVRPEGSVSTLKIQRTERGDSAVYLCASSSIAGGSDGTDTQYFGPGTRLTVL.

In its sample, this clonotype was seen many times. J is TRBJ2-1 and V is TRBV1; the D segment call TRBD2 is taken from the table without a DNA check. TRBV1 is recorded as a pseudogene. The CDR3 loop spans 14 amino acids. CDR3 DNA sequence: TGCACCAGCAGCCTGGGGACTCCGGTCGAGGGGCAGTTCTTC. The encoded protein is CTSSLGTPVEGQFF.

The sample holds a few counts of this clonotype. This chain connects TRBV7-2 to TRBJ1-6, with D maybe TRBD1 (5 bases). V was trimmed by 6 bases and J by 0 bases, leaving 12 bases between them. CDR1 and CDR2 from the germline V gene are SGHTA and FQGNSA. This CDR3 is built from 16 residues. The CDR3, as DNA: TGTGCCAGCAGTTGGGACGGAGGCTCCTATAATTCACCCCTCCACTTT. This translates into CASSWDGGSYNSPLHF.

V usage is TRBV5-1 and J usage is TRBJ2-3; 7 bases align to TRBD2. The CDR3 consists of 16 residues. V was clipped by 0 bases and J by 2 bases; unmatched bases: 6. Germline CDR1 is SGHRS and CDR2 is YFSETQ. The DNA of the CDR3 is TGCGCCAGCAGCTTGGCGGTTAGCGGGCCCACAGATACGCAGTATTTT. This codes for CASSLAVSGPTDTQYF.